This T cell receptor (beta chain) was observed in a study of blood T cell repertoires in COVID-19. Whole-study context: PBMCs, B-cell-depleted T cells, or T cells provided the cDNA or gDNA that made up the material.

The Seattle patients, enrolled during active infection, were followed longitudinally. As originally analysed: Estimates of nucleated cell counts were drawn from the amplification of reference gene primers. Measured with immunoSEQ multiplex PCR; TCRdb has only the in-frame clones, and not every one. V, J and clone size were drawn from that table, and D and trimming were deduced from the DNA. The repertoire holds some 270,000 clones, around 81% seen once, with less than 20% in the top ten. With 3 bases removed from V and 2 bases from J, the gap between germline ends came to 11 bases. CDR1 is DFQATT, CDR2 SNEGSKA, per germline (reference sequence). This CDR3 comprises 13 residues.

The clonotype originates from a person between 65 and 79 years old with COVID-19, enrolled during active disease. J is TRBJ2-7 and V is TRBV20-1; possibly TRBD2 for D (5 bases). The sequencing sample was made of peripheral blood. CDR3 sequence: CSASSANTYEQYF. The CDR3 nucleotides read TGCAGTGCTAGTAGCGCGAACACCTACGAGCAGTACTTC.